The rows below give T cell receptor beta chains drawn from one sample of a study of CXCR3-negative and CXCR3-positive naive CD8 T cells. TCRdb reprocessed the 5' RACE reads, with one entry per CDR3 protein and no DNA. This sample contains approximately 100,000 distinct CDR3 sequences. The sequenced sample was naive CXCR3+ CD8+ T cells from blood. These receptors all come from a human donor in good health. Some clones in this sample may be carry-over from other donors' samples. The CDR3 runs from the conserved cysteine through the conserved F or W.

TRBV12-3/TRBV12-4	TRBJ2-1	CASSLGSAAYNEQFF
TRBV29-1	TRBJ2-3	CSALSYTSTDTQYF
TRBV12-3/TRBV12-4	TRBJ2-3	CASSFFQGRTDTQYF
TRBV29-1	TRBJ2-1	CSVKPGQIYNEQFF
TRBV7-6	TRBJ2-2	CASSQSLQGELAGELFF
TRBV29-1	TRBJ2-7	CSVEDWDKAYEQYF
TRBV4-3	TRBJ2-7	CASHTGGRGPYEQYF
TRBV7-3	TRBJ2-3	CASSLGSEVTDTQYF
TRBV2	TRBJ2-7	CASIPRDRPYEQYF
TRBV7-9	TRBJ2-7	CASSPGQGVNYEQYF
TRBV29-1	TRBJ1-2	CSVVPGENYGYTF
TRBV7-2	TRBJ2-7	CASSLGTGAEQYF
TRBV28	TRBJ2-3	CASQQQGATDTQYF
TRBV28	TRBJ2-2	CASSLLAGGKNTGELFF
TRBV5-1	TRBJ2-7	CASSLGDSNYEQYF
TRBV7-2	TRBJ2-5	CASSLVGLEEETQYF
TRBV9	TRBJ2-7	CASSVGDSSSYKQYF
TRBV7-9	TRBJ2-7	CASSSTSGSLKYF
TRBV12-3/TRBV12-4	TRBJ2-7	CASSREGYEQYF
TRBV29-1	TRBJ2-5	CSVELTSGQRETQYF
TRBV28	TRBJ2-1	CASSLLAEGNEQFF
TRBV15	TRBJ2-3	CATSRDKQVFLGDTDTQYF
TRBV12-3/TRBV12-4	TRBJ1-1	CASSLQGGGTEAFF
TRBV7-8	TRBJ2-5	CASGVQETQYF
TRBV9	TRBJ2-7	CASSVDLSAEQYF
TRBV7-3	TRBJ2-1	CASSHLGVPEQFF